The T cell receptor beta chain under discussion was sequenced for a study of shared clonotypes between healthy human individuals. Study conclusions and caveats: Estimated richness values were generally larger in naive subsets than in memory subsets.

Libraries were prepared by immunoSEQ multiplex PCR; TCRdb keeps only in-frame clonotypes and omits some of them. This sample has a few million clones, with over 85% found just once. Germline-derived CDR1 and CDR2 are MDHEN and SYDVKM. This CDR3 comprises 15 residues. Trimming removed 4 bases from V and 2 bases from J, with 9 bases in between. For this clone: Its cognate antigen is unknown. Other DNA sequences in the same sample also yield this CDR3.

The sequence came from a man younger than 35 in good health. The sequenced sample was naive CD4+ T cells sorted from blood. Subset in this sample: CD45RA+ positively selected. The rearrangement uses TRBV28 and TRBJ2-6; tentatively, D is TRBD1 or TRBD2 (5 bases each). This CDR3 reads CASSSEGTGANVLTF. The CDR3 nucleotides are TGTGCCAGCAGTTCCGAGGGGACTGGGGCCAACGTCCTGACTTTC.